The 24 T cell receptor beta chains in this list originate from one sample, sequenced in a study of PD-L1 blockade in urothelial cancer. Time point of the sample: peripheral blood 6 weeks after treatment start. Profiling relied on immunoSEQ multiplex PCR, and the TCRdb table lists in-frame clones only, not all of them. The profile shows some 41,000 clones, roughly 80% of them singletons. The sample here was PBMCs, taken around atezolizumab (anti-PD-L1) treatment. The receptors derive from a man aged 60 to 75 with urothelial cancer.

Only one count was recorded for this clone. This chain joins TRBV6-1 and TRBJ1-2, with 11 nucleotides matching TRBD1. Trimming took 6 bases from V and 7 from J; bases not matched to a gene: 1. This CDR3 region has 12 residues. The V gene's germline CDR1 is MNHNS and CDR2 SASEGT. CDR3 in amino acids: CASRGQGVGYTF. The CDR3 nucleotides read TGTGCCAGCAGGGGACAGGGGGTTGGCTACACCTTC.

J is TRBJ1-1 and V is TRBV18; D not certain. V lost 3 bases and J 1 base, leaving 6 bases between the germline ends. CDR1 is KGHSH and CDR2 is LQKENI in the germline V gene. There are 13 residues in the CDR3. CDR3 sequence reads: CASSPTGNTEAFF. The CDR3 region has the DNA TGTGCCAGCTCACCTACGGGGAACACTGAAGCTTTCTTT.

This clone was detected only a few times. This chain uses TRBV30 with TRBJ2-2, with D possibly matching TRBD2 (6 bases). CDR3 length equals 15 residues. Germline V lookup: CDR1 GTSNPN, CDR2 SVGIG (reference sequence). V was trimmed by 4 bases and J by 3 bases, leaving 15 bases between them. In DNA form, the CDR3 reads TGTGCCTGGAAGTCGGGGGAAGAGGACACCGGGGAGCTGTTTTTT. Its translation: CAWKSGEEDTGELFF.

This rearrangement joins TRBV5-1 to TRBJ2-7, with 9 bases lining up with TRBD1. Germline CDR1 SGHRS, CDR2 YFSETQ. This CDR3 has 12 amino acids. V shed 4 bases, J shed 6 bases, and the junction held 2 bases outside the gene matches. CDR3 sequence: CASSRQGGEQYF. The CDR3 DNA sequence: TGCGCCAGCAGCCGACAGGGGGGCGAGCAGTACTTC.

The chain employs TRBV7-9 and TRBJ1-1; D is possibly TRBD1 (5 bases). The germline CDR1 and CDR2 sequences are SEHNR and FQNEAQ (reference sequence). There are 14 residues in the CDR3. Trimming removed 5 bases at V and 1 base at J, with 11 bases between. Written as DNA, the CDR3 is TGTGCCAGCAGCCCAGAGACAGAGAACACTGAAGCTTTCTTT. Protein product: CASSPETENTEAFF. Together with reference TRBV7-9 and TRBJ1-1, the CDR3 gives the full variable domain: DTGVSQNPRHKITKRGQNVTFRCDPISEHNRLYWYRQTLGQGPEFLTYFQNEAQLEKSRLLSDRFSAERPKGSFSTLEIQRTEQGDSAMYLCASSPETENTEAFFGQGTRLTVV.

CDR3 coding DNA: TGTGCCAGCAGTGAACTCCAGCGGGGGATCACAGATACGCAGTATTTT. This translates into CASSELQRGITDTQYF. The chain has TRBV6-1 and TRBJ2-3, with TRBD2 identical over 8 bases. The CDR3 runs to 16 residues. J lost 2 bases, V lost 2 bases, and 6 bases had no gene match. From germline, CDR1 is MNHNS and CDR2 SASEGT.

V is TRBV28 and J is TRBJ1-5; 7 bases match TRBD1. The CDR3 has 16 residues. V trimming: 5 bases; J trimming: 2 bases; junction bases outside the gene matches: 9. Germline values: CDR1 MDHEN, CDR2 SYDVKM. Here the CDR3 DNA reads TGTGCCAGCAGTGGCACAGGGGTTGGCGGCAATCAGCCCCAGCATTTT. Its translation: CASSGTGVGGNQPQHF.

V and J are TRBV13 and TRBJ1-5; D might be TRBD1 (6 bases). The germline CDR1 and CDR2 sequences are PRHDT and FYEKMQ (reference sequence). V was cut by 2 bases and J by 0 bases, with 11 bases left in between. The CDR3 consists of 16 residues. CDR3 amino acids: CASSLRHRVSNQPQHF. The CDR3 nucleotides are TGTGCCAGCAGCTTACGCCACAGGGTTAGCAATCAGCCCCAGCATTTT.

The genes are TRBV15 and TRBJ2-1; 10 bases are a match to TRBD2. After removal of 0 bases from V and 8 bases from J, the junction contained 7 bases not matched to a gene. This CDR3 spans 16 amino acids. Looked up from germline, CDR1 is LNHNV and CDR2 is YYDKDF (reference sequence). The DNA for the CDR3 is TGTGCCACCAGCAGAGATCTTAGCGGGGGGTCGGATGAGCAGTTCTTC. This translates into CATSRDLSGGSDEQFF.

The chain links TRBV25-1 to TRBJ1-5, with TRBD1 identical over 7 bases. This CDR3 comprises 13 residues. Germline lookup yields CDR1 MGHDK and CDR2 SYGVNS. The trim removed 4 bases at V and 5 bases at J, leaving 2 bases unmatched. CDR3 region: CASSAGGHQPQHF. The CDR3 DNA reads TGTGCCAGCAGTGCAGGGGGGCATCAGCCCCAGCATTTT.

J is TRBJ2-7 and V is TRBV28, with D tentatively TRBD2 (6 bases). The CDR3 sequence is 12 residues long. Germline V gene data show CDR1 as MDHEN and CDR2 as SYDVKM. With 5 bases removed from V and 3 bases from J, the gap between germline ends came to 8 bases. In DNA form, the CDR3 reads TGTGCCAGCAGTGCGGGACTCTACGAGCAGTACTTC. It translates to CASSAGLYEQYF.

This clone was counted once. The chain has TRBV6-1 and TRBJ2-2; no definite D call. Per germline, CDR1 MNHNS and CDR2 SASEGT. The CDR3 contains 16 residues. The V end lost 4 bases, the J end lost 0 bases, and 12 bases lay between the germline ends. The CDR3 reads CASSALSSPNTGELFF. The CDR3 DNA reads as TGTGCCAGCAGTGCTCTGAGTTCCCCGAACACCGGGGAGCTGTTTTTT.

J is TRBJ2-3 and V is TRBV30; 8 bases are shared with TRBD2. V gave up 7 bases and J gave up 1 base; unmatched junction bases: 4. The CDR3 spans 13 residues. CDR1 is GTSNPN, CDR2 SVGIG, per germline (reference sequence). DNA of the CDR3: TGTGCCTATAGCGGGGACGGCACAGATACGCAGTATTTT. This sequence encodes CAYSGDGTDTQYF.

The gene calls are TRBV2 and TRBJ1-3; 9 bases align to TRBD1. Germline CDR1 reads SNHLY; CDR2 reads FYNNEI. The CDR3 sequence is 15 residues long. The ends lost 6 bases at V and 4 bases at J; junction bases unmatched: 7. CDR3 nucleotide sequence: TGTGCCAGCAGCGTTGACAGGGGGTCAGGAAACACCATATATTTT. Amino acid sequence: CASSVDRGSGNTIYF.

The chain carries TRBV29-1 and TRBJ2-1; D gene unclear. CDR1 and CDR2 from the germline V gene are SQVTM and ANQGSEA. V was clipped by 6 bases and J by 5 bases, with 14 bases between them. This CDR3 has 13 amino acids. Written as DNA, the CDR3 is TGCAGCGTGGAGCGACGGGTAAACAATGAGCAGTTCTTC. The encoded protein is CSVERRVNNEQFF.

The gene calls are TRBV4-1 and TRBJ1-1; 8 bases agree with TRBD1. From germline, CDR1 is MGHRA and CDR2 YSYEKL. The CDR3 runs to 15 residues. V trimming: 4 bases; J trimming: 1 base; junction bases outside the gene matches: 5. DNA of the CDR3: TGCGCCAGCAGCCCACAGGGGGGAAGGAACACTGAAGCTTTCTTT. It specifies CASSPQGGRNTEAFF.

The V and J genes are TRBV6-6 and TRBJ1-1, with a weak D call TRBD1 (6 bases). The germline V gene encodes CDR1 MNHNY and CDR2 SVGAGI (reference sequence). The CDR3 has 14 residues. V was pared by 6 bases and J by 5 bases, with 16 bases between. CDR3 in amino acids: CASSASGGRTEAFF. The CDR3 region has the DNA TGTGCCAGCAGCGCATCGGGGGGGCGGACTGAAGCTTTCTTT.

V usage is TRBV19 and J usage is TRBJ1-5; perhaps TRBD1 as D (5 bases). The CDR3 has 14 residues. Per the germline V gene, CDR1 is LNHDA and CDR2 is SQIVND (reference sequence). The V end was cut by 5 bases, the J end by 7 bases, with 15 bases between. The CDR3 loop reads CASSPPGSQQPQHF. CDR3 nucleotide sequence: TGTGCCAGTAGTCCACCAGGGTCCCAACAGCCCCAGCATTTT.

The chain carries TRBV7-9 and TRBJ1-1, with TRBD1 matching over 7 bases. This CDR3 is 15 amino acids long. Trimming took 5 bases from V and 1 from J; bases not matched to a gene: 7. Germline lookup yields CDR1 SEHNR and CDR2 FQNEAQ (reference sequence). The chain's CDR3 is CASSEHHRGNTEAFF. In DNA, the CDR3 is TGTGCCAGCAGCGAACACCACAGGGGGAACACTGAAGCTTTCTTT.

The chain is built from TRBV7-9 and TRBJ1-1; maybe TRBD1 (6 bases). This CDR3 region has 12 residues. Trimming took 1 base from V and 11 from J, leaving 11 bases between them. Germline assignment: CDR1 SEHNR and CDR2 FQNEAQ (reference sequence). CDR3 nucleotide sequence: TGTGCCAGCAGCTTAGAGGGGGGGGTTGCTTTCTTT. It is translated as CASSLEGGVAFF.

The rearrangement joins TRBV7-9 to TRBJ2-7; 9 nucleotides agree with TRBD1. Germline V gene lookup returns CDR1 SEHNR and CDR2 FQNEAQ (reference sequence). This CDR3 has 15 amino acids. With V trimmed by 5 bases and J by 2 bases, 7 bases remained unmatched. CDR3 loop: CASSKTGGQAYEQYF. CDR3 nucleotide sequence: TGTGCCAGCAGCAAGACAGGGGGTCAAGCCTACGAGCAGTACTTC.

The chain links TRBV28 to TRBJ2-3; TRBD2 is a possible D gene (6 bases). Germline V gene sequence: CDR1 MDHEN, CDR2 SYDVKM. The CDR3 length is 15 residues. V was trimmed by 6 bases and J by 2 bases, leaving 15 bases between them. CDR3 loop: CASSSVWGLTDTQYF. Written as DNA, the CDR3 is TGTGCCAGCAGCTCGGTGTGGGGACTCACAGATACGCAGTATTTT.

This clone was picked up a small number of times. This chain connects TRBV27 to TRBJ1-4; 7 nucleotides match TRBD1. V was clipped by 6 bases and J by 4 bases; unmatched bases: 8. Germline values: CDR1 MNHEY, CDR2 SMNVEV (reference sequence). This CDR3 is built from 15 residues. The CDR3 nucleotides read TGTGCCAGCAGACCCACAGGGGTGGATAATGAAAAACTGTTTTTT. Its translation: CASRPTGVDNEKLFF.

The chain employs TRBV9 and TRBJ1-6; D is undetermined. Germline V gene lookup returns CDR1 SGDLS and CDR2 YYNGEE. Trimming left V 0 bases short and J 6 bases short, with 7 bases between. The CDR3 has 14 amino acids. CDR3 region: CASSVEPVNSPLHF. The CDR3, as DNA: TGTGCCAGCAGCGTAGAACCGGTTAATTCACCCCTCCACTTT.